One and the same sample provided the 19 T cell receptor beta chains below, sequenced in a study of control samples from healthy donors and cancer patients (dated by TCRdb to 2018 to 2021). The library relied on the immunoSEQ multiplex PCR assay. Held by TCRdb, this immuneACCESS table contains in-frame sequences only and omits some clones. Under half of the omission traces to an unresolved V gene where checked; the cause of the rest is unknown. In all, the sample holds 100,000 to 150,000 clones, and 90% to 95% of those were seen once. The ten most abundant clones make up about 1.7% of the sample. The sequencing input was PBMCs. Receptors were obtained from a man aged 45-65 years with head and neck cancer.

This rearrangement joins TRBV9 to TRBJ1-3; unclear D gene. CDR1 is SGDLS, CDR2 YYNGEE, per germline. This CDR3 contains 11 residues. The V end was cut by 5 bases, the J end by 4 bases, with 4 bases between. The CDR3 loop is CASRSGNTIYF. The CDR3 DNA sequence: TGTGCCAGCAGGTCCGGAAACACCATATATTTT.

This clone was found once. The chain recombines TRBV19 with TRBJ2-1; D may be TRBD2 (5 bases). V was clipped by 3 bases and J by 5 bases, with 20 bases between them. The CDR3 contains 17 residues. Germline V gene sequence: CDR1 LNHDA, CDR2 SQIVND (reference sequence). The CDR3 DNA sequence: TGTGCCAGTAGTATCGGGAAGGGTAGGTGGGTTGACAATGAGCAGTTCTTC. Translating it yields CASSIGKGRWVDNEQFF.

V gene TRBV5-1 combines with J gene TRBJ2-1; perhaps TRBD2 as D (7 bases). Trimming took off 2 bases at V and 0 bases at J, with 15 bases between the two ends. This CDR3 has 17 residues. Looked up from germline, CDR1 is SGHRS and CDR2 is YFSETQ. The CDR3: CASSFLTGGYSYNEQFF. DNA of the CDR3: TGCGCCAGCAGCTTCCTAACGGGGGGCTACTCCTACAATGAGCAGTTCTTC.

This clone was picked up a small number of times. The rearrangement joins TRBV5-1 to TRBJ1-2, with no clear D. Trimming pared 7 bases from V and 1 base from J, leaving 11 bases between. The CDR3 totals 13 residues. Germline CDR1 SGHRS, CDR2 YFSETQ. The CDR3: CASSQDRNYGYTF. The CDR3 DNA sequence: TGCGCCAGCTCCCAGGACCGTAACTATGGCTACACCTTC.

V gene TRBV2 combines with J gene TRBJ1-6; D uncertain. Trimming cost V 7 bases and J 8 bases, with 9 bases left between them. The CDR3 loop spans 12 amino acids. Germline V gives CDR1 SNHLY, CDR2 FYNNEI. CDR3 residues: CASTPMDSPLHF. DNA for the CDR3: TGTGCCAGCACACCGATGGATTCACCCCTCCACTTT.

The rearrangement links TRBV4-3 to TRBJ2-7; 8 bases are a match to TRBD2. Per the germline V gene, CDR1 is LGHNA and CDR2 is YSLEER. The CDR3 has 13 amino acids. V dropped 5 bases and J dropped 2; count of bases not matched to a gene: 2. The CDR3 DNA reads TGCGCCAGCAGCTGGCGGGGGGCCTACGAGCAGTACTTC. Encoded protein: CASSWRGAYEQYF.

This clone counts as medium-sized. Other DNA sequences in this specimen translate into the identical CDR3. The V call is TRBV4-3, the J call TRBJ1-5; the D gene is possibly TRBD1 (5 bases). The CDR3 has 15 amino acids. V was cut by 0 bases and J by 3 bases, with 9 bases left in between. Germline CDR1 and CDR2: LGHNA and YSLEER. The CDR3 spells CASSQDRQFNQPQHF. Written as DNA, the CDR3 is TGCGCCAGCAGCCAAGACCGACAGTTCAATCAGCCCCAGCATTTT.

The chain links TRBV5-1 to TRBJ1-1, with a weak D call TRBD1 (5 bases). The CDR3 length is 16 residues. Deletions cut 4 bases from V and 1 base from J, with 17 bases between. Germline V gene data show CDR1 as SGHRS and CDR2 as YFSETQ. This chain's CDR3 is CASSPMTDRANTEAFF. In nucleotides, the CDR3 is TGCGCCAGCAGCCCGATGACAGACCGTGCGAACACTGAAGCTTTCTTT.

The CDR3 bases are TGTGCCAGCAGTGGAGGTTCCTGGTCCACAGATACGCAGTATTTT. Its protein product is CASSGGSWSTDTQYF. The genes are TRBV2 and TRBJ2-3, with D unresolved. This CDR3 spans 15 amino acids. Germline CDR1 is SNHLY and CDR2 is FYNNEI. The V end lost 4 bases, the J end lost 2 bases, and 13 bases lay between the germline ends.

The table lists this clone with a few counts. V gene TRBV27 combines with J gene TRBJ1-3, with a tentative D call TRBD1 (6 bases). V lost 5 bases, J lost 2 bases, and 7 bases lay in between. CDR3 size: 13 residues. The germline V gene encodes CDR1 MNHEY and CDR2 SMNVEV (reference sequence). CDR3 in amino acids: CASSTGPGNTIYF. In nucleotides, the CDR3 is TGTGCCAGCAGTACAGGGCCTGGAAACACCATATATTTT.

The CDR3 loop is CASSLAREVQYF. CDR3 nucleotides: TGCGCCAGCAGCTTGGCCAGGGAGGTGCAGTACTTC. The chain recombines TRBV5-1 with TRBJ2-7; D possibly corresponds to TRBD2 (6 bases). The CDR3 extends over 12 amino acids. Looked up from germline, CDR1 is SGHRS and CDR2 is YFSETQ. Trimming removed 0 bases at V and 9 bases at J, with 10 bases between.

This clone showed up just a few times. V is TRBV10-3 and J is TRBJ1-4, with 7 nucleotides matching TRBD1. CDR1 ENHRY and CDR2 SYGVKD come from the germline V gene. Trimming removed 4 bases from V and 1 base from J; junction bases left unmatched: 0. The CDR3 contains 14 residues. The CDR3 nucleotides read TGTGCCATCAGTGCAGGGGGAACTAATGAAAAACTGTTTTTT. Translating gives CAISAGGTNEKLFF.

The rearrangement uses TRBV6-2 or TRBV6-3 and TRBJ2-1; 10 nucleotides match TRBD2. Germline CDR1 MNHEY, CDR2 SVGEGT. This CDR3 spans 18 amino acids. Trimming at V came to 0 bases and at J to 0 bases, leaving 5 bases not matched to a gene. The CDR3 spells CASSYSVGLAVSYNEQFF. As DNA, the CDR3 is TGTGCCAGCAGTTACTCGGTCGGACTAGCGGTCTCCTACAATGAGCAGTTCTTC.

The chain combines TRBV18 with TRBJ1-1, with no clear D. Germline V gene sequence: CDR1 KGHSH, CDR2 LQKENI. V lost 6 bases, J lost 0 bases, and 11 bases lay in between. The CDR3 length is 14 residues. The CDR3 nucleotides read TGTGCCAGCTCGTCGGGGATCATGAACACTGAAGCTTTCTTT. Translated, it gives CASSSGIMNTEAFF.

The V gene is TRBV7-9, the J gene TRBJ2-1; 10 nucleotides line up with TRBD1. In germline, CDR1 is SEHNR, CDR2 FQNEAQ (reference sequence). J was trimmed by 4 bases and V by 8 bases; bases with no gene match: 8. The CDR3 is 15 residues long. The CDR3 DNA reads as TGTGCCAGCTTTCGACAGGGGGCGGATTACAATGAGCAGTTCTTC. It codes for CASFRQGADYNEQFF. Full variable domain (outside the CDR3, taken from reference TRBV7-9 and TRBJ2-1): DTGVSQNPRHKITKRGQNVTFRCDPISEHNRLYWYRQTLGQGPEFLTYFQNEAQLEKSRLLSDRFSAERPKGSFSTLEIQRTEQGDSAMYLCASFRQGADYNEQFFGPGTRLTVL.

V is TRBV7-8 and J is TRBJ2-4; tentatively, D is TRBD1 (7 bases). V was trimmed by 1 base and J by 0 bases, leaving 16 bases between them. This CDR3 is 18 amino acids long. Germline lookup yields CDR1 SGHVS and CDR2 FQNEAQ. The CDR3 here is CASSLGVGGGAAKNIQYF. The CDR3 nucleotides read TGTGCCAGCAGCTTAGGGGTCGGAGGGGGCGCAGCCAAAAACATTCAGTACTTC. Variable domain in full (rest from reference TRBV7-8 and TRBJ2-4): GAGVSQSPRYKVAKRGQDVALRCDPISGHVSLFWYQQALGQGPEFLTYFQNEAQLDKSGLPSDRFFAERPEGSVSTLKIQRTQQEDSAVYLCASSLGVGGGAAKNIQYFGAGTRLSVL.

V is TRBV7-2 and J is TRBJ2-2, with D perhaps assigned TRBD1 or TRBD2 (8 bases each). V lost 6 bases and J 8 bases, leaving 22 bases between the germline ends. The CDR3 consists of 16 residues. CDR1 is SGHTA, CDR2 FQGNSA, per germline. CDR3 loop: CASRAGGQVYSGELFF. For the CDR3, the DNA is TGTGCCAGCAGGGCGGGGGGACAGGTCTACTCTGGGGAGCTGTTTTTT.

The chain links TRBV3-1 (or the pseudogene TRBV3-2) to TRBJ2-7, with D maybe TRBD2 (7 bases). The V end lost 4 bases, the J end lost 7 bases, and 20 bases lay between the germline ends. The CDR3 consists of 15 residues. Per the germline V gene, CDR1 is LGHDT and CDR2 is YNNKEL (reference sequence). CDR3 amino acids: CASSPQPRGGMEQYF. The CDR3 nucleotides read TGTGCCAGCAGCCCCCAGCCCAGGGGAGGGATGGAGCAGTACTTC.

The chain employs TRBV5-4 and TRBJ2-7, with 8 positions matching TRBD1. Germline V CDR1 and CDR2: SGHNT, YYREEE (reference sequence). The length of the CDR3 is 14 residues. J lost 3 bases, V lost 3 bases, and 5 bases had no gene match. The CDR3 reads CASSSTGEFYEQYF. The CDR3 coding sequence is TGTGCCAGCAGCTCGACAGGGGAGTTCTACGAGCAGTACTTC.